Reported below is one TCR beta chain. This record belongs to a study of blood T cell repertoires in COVID-19. Overall study: Sites in the United States, Italy and Spain provided acute and convalescent COVID-19 samples. PBMCs, B-cell-depleted T cells, or T cells provided the cDNA or gDNA that made up the material.

In the original workflow: Scientists estimated how many nucleated cells there were by amplifying reference gene primers. Clones were read by immunoSEQ multiplex PCR, and TCRdb kept only the in-frame ones, dropping some. Clone size and V and J calls were adopted from that table, with D and trimming inferred from the DNA. The sample comprises 100,000 or so clones, roughly 95% of which are singletons, and approximately 4.2% rests with the top ten. The CDR3 has 14 residues. Trimming stripped 2 bases from V and 4 bases from J, with 10 bases between. In germline, CDR1 is SGHRS, CDR2 YFSETQ. Sequenced sample: peripheral blood. The chain is built from TRBV5-1 and TRBJ2-4, with a tentative D call TRBD1 (6 bases). The clonotype comes from a human donor with active COVID-19. The donor label of this sample is uncertain. Here the CDR3 reads CASSLQGFKNIQYF. CDR3 DNA sequence: TGCGCCAGCAGCTTACAGGGTTTTAAAAACATTCAGTACTTC. Full variable domain (missing parts from reference TRBV5-1 and TRBJ2-4): KAGVTQTPRYLIKTRGQQVTLSCSPISGHRSVSWYQQTPGQGLQFLFEYFSETQRNKGNFPGRFSGRQFSNSRSEMNVSTLELGDSALYLCASSLQGFKNIQYFGAGTRLSVL.